This T cell receptor (beta chain) came from a study of blood T cell repertoires in COVID-19. As for the study in general: In each case, the material was cDNA or gDNA derived from T cells, B-cell-depleted T cells, or PBMCs.

In the source study's methods: Reference gene primer amplification gave nucleated cell count estimates. Repertoires were generated with immunoSEQ multiplex PCR, while TCRdb's copy carries only in-frame clones and drops some. D and trimming were read from the DNA, whereas the V and J calls and clone size are those reported in that table. The sample has 350,000 to 450,000 clones, around 87% seen once. Per germline, CDR1 SGHNT and CDR2 YENEEA. The CDR3 has 13 amino acids. The V gene lost 5 bases and the J gene lost 10 bases, with 17 bases spanning the gap. The sequencing sample was made of peripheral blood. This receptor was identified in a woman aged 55-70 years with COVID-19, enrolled during active disease. The chain employs TRBV11-3 and TRBJ1-1, with unresolved D. CDR3 loop: CASSRKGAEGAFF. The CDR3 coding sequence is TGTGCCAGCAGCCGCAAGGGAGCGGAGGGAGCTTTCTTT.